This T cell receptor (beta chain) came from a study of CXCR3-negative and CXCR3-positive naive CD8 T cells. Turning to the study itself: For each library, about 1.5 +/- 0.3 million TRB reads were obtained, 130 million to 150 million in total. The study, taken as a whole, reports: CXCR3-negative naive cells had less hydrophobic TRB CDR3s than did CXCR3-positive naive cells. The study found CXCR3 expression partially decreased after cryopreservation and ran most assays on fresh PBMCs.

In the case of this clonotype: Its antigen is not known.

The TRB libraries of cDNA were built by UMI-labeled 5' RACE. TCRdb derives one entry per CDR3 protein from the 5' RACE reads, leaving out DNA. This listing includes 120,000 to 150,000 distinct CDR3 sequences. This CDR3 comprises 14 residues. Germline V gene lookup returns CDR1 MGHRA and CDR2 YSYEKL. Identification of naive CD8+ T cells rested on CD45RO-CCR7+CD27+CD95- status. The sample consisted of naive CXCR3+ CD8+ T cells from blood. Subset of the sample: CD45RO-CCR7+CD27+CD95- naive CD8+ T cells expressing CXCR3 (TNR3+). The receptor comes from a human donor in good health. Some clones in this sample may be carry-over from other donors' samples. The chain joins TRBV4-1 to TRBJ2-5; the D call from TCRdb, TRBD1, cannot be confirmed without DNA. The CDR3 loop reads CASSLGTEQETQYF.